This T cell receptor beta chain was documented in a study of cytomegalovirus exposure and HLA in healthy donors. Points from the study as a whole: In an earlier analysis, in approximately 570 donors, most V segments appeared productive either ~87% or ~30% of the time.

Primers: 60 Vbeta forward and 13 Jbeta reverse. Clones were sequenced by immunoSEQ multiplex PCR, and TCRdb holds only the in-frame ones, with some missing. The repertoire has over 150,000 clones, about 80% of them found once; the top ten carry 8.5% to 10%. The length of the CDR3 is 14 residues. V shed 7 bases and J 3 bases; nucleotides not matched to a gene: 6. In germline, CDR1 is SGDLS, CDR2 YYNGEE. Details on this clone: What it binds is not known.

The chain links TRBV9 to TRBJ2-1, with 8 nucleotides matching TRBD1. The sequenced sample was PBMCs. This receptor was obtained from a man younger than 35 in good health and CMV-seropositive. The CDR3 DNA is TGTGCCAGCTCAGGGGGCTTGGACTACAATGAGCAGTTCTTC. This sequence encodes CASSGGLDYNEQFF.